What follows is one T cell receptor beta chain and its context. Measured with immunoSEQ multiplex PCR; TCRdb has only the in-frame clones, and not every one. The sample lists 150,000 or so clones; around four fifths were seen once. The V gene's germline CDR1 is LGHNA and CDR2 YSLEER. V was pared by 0 bases and J by 4 bases, with 15 bases between. The CDR3 extends over 16 amino acids. This sample was included in a study of blood T cell repertoires in COVID-19. Whole-study context: Specimens from acute and convalescent COVID-19 originated in the United States, Italy and Spain. The cDNA or gDNA used as material had been derived from T cells, B-cell-depleted T cells, or PBMCs.

Sequenced material: peripheral blood. This TCR was recovered from a woman aged 80 or older with acute or convalescent COVID-19. V and J are TRBV4-3 and TRBJ1-2, with D possibly being TRBD1 (6 bases). CDR3 nucleotides: TGCGCCAGCAGCCAAGACTCCCTAGACAGGATCTATGGCTACACCTTC. This codes for CASSQDSLDRIYGYTF.